One sample yielded the 11 T cell receptor beta chains listed below, sequenced in a study of PD-1 blockade in mismatch repair-deficient tumors. Sequencing was performed with immunoSEQ multiplex PCR; in TCRdb, only in-frame clones are kept and a portion is missing. Of over 100,000 clones detected, about 74% appear once; the ten largest clones hold 4% to 6%. Sequenced here: peripheral blood, sampled around 60 weeks after starting pembrolizumab. The receptors come from an adult with mismatch repair-deficient cancer.

V and J are TRBV5-6 and TRBJ1-1; D unclear. Trimming took off 4 bases at V and 3 bases at J, with 10 bases between the two ends. The CDR3 is 13 residues long. Per the germline V gene, CDR1 is SGHDT and CDR2 is YYEEEE. DNA of the CDR3: TGTGCCAGCAGCGCGTGGTGGGACACTGAAGCTTTCTTT. As protein: CASSAWWDTEAFF.

This clone has just a few counts. V gene TRBV18 combines with J gene TRBJ2-7; 8 positions agree with TRBD1. The CDR3 contains 14 residues. J gave up 3 bases and V 4 bases, and 5 bases lay outside the gene matches. Per germline, CDR1 KGHSH and CDR2 LQKENI. The CDR3 reads CASSRAGGDYEQYF. CDR3 nucleotides: TGTGCCAGCTCACGGGCAGGGGGCGACTACGAGCAGTACTTC.

In nucleotides, the CDR3 is TGCGCCAGCAGCCAGGCGGAGGGAAAACTGTTTTTT. It codes for CASSQAEGKLFF. The chain recombines TRBV4-1 with TRBJ1-4; no clear D. This CDR3 is built from 12 residues. CDR1 is MGHRA and CDR2 is YSYEKL in the germline V gene. The V end lost 3 bases, the J end lost 10 bases, and 9 bases lay between the germline ends.

The rearrangement uses TRBV2 and TRBJ1-4; D is ambiguous. Germline values: CDR1 SNHLY, CDR2 FYNNEI. Trimming cost V 5 bases and J 6 bases, with 4 bases left between them. The CDR3 extends over 11 amino acids. The CDR3, as DNA: TGTGCCAGCAGTTTTGATGAAAAACTGTTTTTT. As protein: CASSFDEKLFF.

In its sample, this clone was seen once. The rearrangement joins TRBV7-6 to TRBJ2-5; TRBD1 is a possible D gene (5 bases). The V gene's germline CDR1 is SGHVS and CDR2 FNYEAQ. Trimming cost V 3 bases and J 6 bases, with 11 bases left between them. This CDR3 has 13 residues. The CDR3 protein is CASSFSDRQTQYF. DNA of the CDR3: TGTGCCAGCAGCTTCTCAGACAGACAGACCCAGTACTTC.

As for this clone: The sample has other DNA sequences that encode this CDR3 too. The chain carries TRBV5-1 and TRBJ2-5; TRBD1 matches at 8 bases. CDR3 size: 16 residues. CDR1 and CDR2 from the germline V gene are SGHRS and YFSETQ. With V trimmed by 0 bases and J by 3 bases, 7 bases remained unmatched. The CDR3 region has the DNA TGCGCCAGCAGCTTGGTCGGGACGGACAGGGAAGAGACCCAGTACTTC. It yields the protein CASSLVGTDREETQYF. Full variable domain (remainder filled in from reference TRBV5-1 and TRBJ2-5): KAGVTQTPRYLIKTRGQQVTLSCSPISGHRSVSWYQQTPGQGLQFLFEYFSETQRNKGNFPGRFSGRQFSNSRSEMNVSTLELGDSALYLCASSLVGTDREETQYFGPGTRLLVL.

The chain combines TRBV6-6 with TRBJ2-7; 9 bases agree with TRBD1. The germline V gene has CDR1 MNHNY and CDR2 SVGAGI (reference sequence). The CDR3 loop spans 12 amino acids. V was clipped by 9 bases and J by 2 bases; unmatched bases: 2. The CDR3 nucleotides read TGTGCCAGTGGGGACAGGGCCTACGAGCAGTACTTC. This codes for CASGDRAYEQYF.

This clone was detected only a few times. The rearrangement uses TRBV7-6 and TRBJ2-5; 8 bases match TRBD1. Germline values: CDR1 SGHVS, CDR2 FNYEAQ. This CDR3 comprises 16 residues. V shed 5 bases and J 5 bases; nucleotides not matched to a gene: 13. CDR3 DNA sequence: TGTGCCAGCAGCCGAGACCAGGGGGCATTCAGGGAGACCCAGTACTTC. Translating gives CASSRDQGAFRETQYF.

The chain uses TRBV18 and TRBJ2-2; D gene uncertain. Trimming left V 3 bases short and J 7 bases short, with 6 bases between. The CDR3 has 12 residues. Germline CDR1 is KGHSH and CDR2 is LQKENI. The CDR3 region is CASSPQSGELFF. For the CDR3, the DNA is TGTGCCAGCTCACCTCAAAGCGGGGAGCTGTTTTTT.

This clone was picked up one time. The rearrangement uses TRBV4-1 and TRBJ2-7; TRBD2 might be the D (6 bases). Germline CDR1 and CDR2: MGHRA and YSYEKL. The length of the CDR3 is 15 residues. The V gene lost 3 bases and the J gene lost 7 bases, with 19 bases spanning the gap. CDR3: CASSHPTGTGGEQYF. The CDR3 coding sequence is TGCGCCAGCAGCCACCCAACCGGGACCGGGGGTGAGCAGTACTTC.

The rearrangement links TRBV19 to TRBJ1-4, with D possibly TRBD1 on 6 matching bases. In germline, CDR1 is LNHDA, CDR2 SQIVND (reference sequence). With 4 bases removed from V and 1 base from J, the gap between germline ends came to 10 bases. The CDR3 has 15 residues. CDR3 in amino acids: CASSKRTETNEKLFF. CDR3 bases: TGTGCCAGTAGTAAACGGACAGAAACTAATGAAAAACTGTTTTTT.